Each of the 17 T cell receptor beta chains below was sequenced from the same sample in a study of cytomegalovirus exposure and HLA in healthy donors. Both 60 Vbeta primers and 13 Jbeta primers went into the PCR. Generated by immunoSEQ multiplex PCR, the TCRdb table keeps only in-frame clones and is missing some. The sample yields about 98,000 clones, approximately 78% seen once. The material sequenced was PBMCs. The receptors were gathered from a middle-aged man in good health and CMV-seronegative.

This clone occurred once. The chain uses TRBV5-4 and TRBJ2-7, with a possible D match to TRBD2 (7 bases). V lost 5 bases and J lost 6, with 15 bases in between. The CDR3 is 13 amino acids. CDR1 SGHNT and CDR2 YYREEE come from the germline V gene (reference sequence). This chain's CDR3 is CASRGRGASEQYF. The CDR3, as DNA: TGTGCCAGCAGGGGACGGGGGGCCAGCGAGCAGTACTTC. Full variable domain (missing parts from reference TRBV5-4 and TRBJ2-7): ETGVTQSPTHLIKTRGQQVTLRCSSQSGHNTVSWYQQALGQGPQFIFQYYREEENGRGNFPPRFSGLQFPNYSSELNVNALELDDSALYLCASRGRGASEQYFGPGTRLTVT.

J is TRBJ1-5 and V is TRBV6-1; a weak D match, TRBD1 (5 bases). The CDR3 consists of 15 residues. Germline V lookup: CDR1 MNHNS, CDR2 SASEGT. V was clipped by 3 bases and J by 2 bases, with 11 bases between them. CDR3 in DNA: TGTGCCAGCAGTGAGCGGGGGAGGGGCAATCAGCCCCAGCATTTT. It specifies CASSERGRGNQPQHF.

CDR3 residues: CASILAPQGNTGELFF. The CDR3 bases are TGTGCCAGCATCCTGGCCCCACAGGGTAACACCGGGGAGCTGTTTTTT. V is TRBV2 and J is TRBJ2-2; TRBD1 might be the D (6 bases). V was shortened by 7 bases and J by 2 bases, with 17 bases between the two germline ends. The CDR3 extends over 16 amino acids. Germline CDR1 and CDR2: SNHLY and FYNNEI.

The chain has TRBV7-2 and TRBJ2-7; D unresolved. V dropped 1 base and J dropped 2 bases, with 9 bases sitting between them. This CDR3 is built from 14 residues. Germline values: CDR1 SGHTA, CDR2 FQGNSA. The DNA for the CDR3 is TGTGCCAGCAGCTTAGGCGGATCAGCCTACGAGCAGTACTTC. Translated: CASSLGGSAYEQYF.

The chain couples TRBV5-5 to TRBJ2-2, with 9 bases lining up with TRBD1. The germline gives CDR1 SGHKS, CDR2 YYEKEE (reference sequence). This CDR3 has 18 amino acids. With V trimmed by 4 bases and J by 1 base, 11 bases remained unmatched. The CDR3 DNA sequence: TGTGCCAGCAGCCGCCTCCACCGGGACAGGGTGAACACCGGGGAGCTGTTTTTT. Translated, it gives CASSRLHRDRVNTGELFF. Full variable domain (missing parts from reference TRBV5-5 and TRBJ2-2): DAGVTQSPTHLIKTRGQQVTLRCSPISGHKSVSWYQQVLGQGPQFIFQYYEKEERGRGNFPDRFSARQFPNYSSELNVNALLLGDSALYLCASSRLHRDRVNTGELFFGEGSRLTVL.

The chain recombines TRBV25-1 with TRBJ2-2; maybe TRBD1 (5 bases). Trimming left V 3 bases short and J 9 bases short, with 17 bases between. The germline V gene has CDR1 MGHDK and CDR2 SYGVNS. This CDR3 comprises 15 residues. CDR3 in amino acids: CASSDSRGSLRELFF. For the CDR3, the DNA is TGTGCCAGCAGTGATAGTAGGGGTAGTTTGCGGGAGCTGTTTTTT.

The chain carries TRBV7-2 and TRBJ2-3; 14 bases agree with TRBD2. V lost 5 bases and J lost 8; bases outside the gene matches: 9. Per the germline V gene, CDR1 is SGHTA and CDR2 is FQGNSA. The CDR3 has 16 amino acids. CDR3 nucleotides: TGTGCCAGCAGCCTAAACCGACTAGCGGGGGGGGGTACGCAGTATTTT. Amino acid sequence: CASSLNRLAGGGTQYF.

The rearrangement links TRBV7-9 to TRBJ2-3; weak D call: TRBD1 (5 bases). Trimming removed 1 base from V and 4 bases from J, with 9 bases in between. CDR3 length: 14 residues. From germline, CDR1 is SEHNR and CDR2 FQNEAQ (reference sequence). The CDR3 sequence is CASSLESRADTQYF. For the CDR3, the DNA is TGTGCCAGCAGCTTAGAGAGCAGGGCAGATACGCAGTATTTT.

This clone has only a few counts. The chain links TRBV13 to TRBJ2-2; 9 bases map to TRBD1. The CDR3 covers 16 residues. The V segment lost 5 bases and the J segment 1 base; nucleotides outside the gene matches: 5. The germline CDR1 and CDR2 sequences are PRHDT and FYEKMQ (reference sequence). Here the CDR3 DNA reads TGTGCCAGCAGCAACCCGGGACAGGGGAACACCGGGGAGCTGTTTTTT. It encodes CASSNPGQGNTGELFF.

The gene calls are TRBV4-1 and TRBJ1-2; 7 bases are a match to TRBD1. Germline lookup yields CDR1 MGHRA and CDR2 YSYEKL. Trimming at V came to 4 bases and at J to 4 bases, leaving 9 bases not matched to a gene. CDR3 length: 15 amino acids. CDR3 coding DNA: TGCGCCAGCAGCCGTAACGTCCGACAGGGCTATGGCTACACCTTC. This sequence encodes CASSRNVRQGYGYTF.

This chain joins TRBV7-2 and TRBJ1-6; D might be TRBD1 (6 bases). Germline V gene sequence: CDR1 SGHTA, CDR2 FQGNSA. Trimming removed 3 bases at V and 3 bases at J, with 18 bases between. The CDR3 loop spans 18 amino acids. The CDR3 DNA reads as TGTGCCAGCAGCTTCGGAGTGTGGGGGCAGTACTATAATTCACCCCTCCACTTT. Amino acid sequence: CASSFGVWGQYYNSPLHF.

This rearrangement joins TRBV27 to TRBJ2-7; no definite D call. CDR1 is MNHEY and CDR2 is SMNVEV in the germline V gene (reference sequence). The CDR3 is 13 amino acids. V was trimmed by 2 bases and J by 4 bases, leaving 9 bases between them. CDR3 DNA: TGTGCCAGCAGTTTAGGCAGGCGTTACGAGCAGTACTTC. Translation gives CASSLGRRYEQYF.

This clone has just one count. This CDR3 is CASSLELAGASYNEQFF. DNA for the CDR3: TGTGCCAGCAGCTTAGAACTAGCGGGGGCATCTTACAATGAGCAGTTCTTC. J is TRBJ2-1 and V is TRBV7-2; TRBD2 agrees at 11 bases. The CDR3 has 17 amino acids. With 1 base clipped from V and 4 bases from J, the junction kept 6 bases outside the gene matches. The germline CDR1 and CDR2 sequences are SGHTA and FQGNSA.

The CDR3 DNA follows: TGTGCCAGCAGGACAGGGTCGACTTCCTACGAGCAGTACTTC. Translated, it gives CASRTGSTSYEQYF. The chain combines TRBV2 with TRBJ2-7, with 7 bases identical to TRBD1. The V and J ends lost 6 bases and 1 base, in that order; junction bases with no gene match: 6. Germline CDR1 is SNHLY and CDR2 is FYNNEI. CDR3 length: 14 residues.

The V and J genes are TRBV5-1 and TRBJ1-2; 7 bases are shared with TRBD1. The V gene's germline CDR1 is SGHRS and CDR2 YFSETQ. The CDR3 is 15 residues long. Trimming removed 1 base from V and 4 bases from J; junction bases left unmatched: 7. In DNA, the CDR3 is TGCGCCAGCAGCTTGTCTCCAGGGGGGACCTATGGCTACACCTTC. This gives the protein CASSLSPGGTYGYTF.

This rearrangement joins TRBV7-9 to TRBJ1-2, with D unclear. CDR3 length equals 14 residues. V lost 1 base and J 4 bases, leaving 10 bases between the germline ends. The germline gives CDR1 SEHNR, CDR2 FQNEAQ (reference sequence). CDR3 sequence reads: CASSLGPGVYGYTF. CDR3 nucleotide sequence: TGTGCCAGCAGCTTAGGGCCCGGGGTCTATGGCTACACCTTC.

V and J are TRBV7-9 and TRBJ2-5; 7 nucleotides match TRBD1. The CDR3 loop spans 15 amino acids. CDR1 is SEHNR, CDR2 FQNEAQ, per germline (reference sequence). J lost 1 base, V lost 7 bases, and 9 bases had no gene match. CDR3 in DNA: TGTGCCAGCACCTCACGACAGGGAATCCAAGAGACCCAGTACTTC. The encoded protein is CASTSRQGIQETQYF.